This record concerns one T cell receptor (beta chain) sequence. Antigen unknown. Data came from immunoSEQ multiplex PCR; TCRdb stores just in-frame clones and leaves some out. The sample lists over 450,000 clones, roughly nine tenths occurring once. Per the germline V gene, CDR1 is LGHNA and CDR2 is YSLEER. V was pared by 3 bases and J by 2 bases, with 8 bases of the junction left unmatched. The CDR3 has 16 amino acids. The sample belongs to a study of Ad26.COV2.S vaccination and SARS-CoV-2 variants. Study-level information: Within the COV1001 Ad26.COV2.S trial arm, the donor was enrolled. The vaccine Ad26.COV2.S was put into the muscle once, or twice with 56 days between. Whole-study results and caveats: Once vaccination had occurred, spike-specific CD8+ and CD4+ T cell responses reportedly showed substantial breadth.

Treatment noted: around 19 received Ad26.COV2.S at low or high dose, single or two shots; about five received placebo; per-sample allocation not given. Sampling happened 63 days after the first vaccine or placebo injection. The sequence derives from a person aged 18 to 65 who received the Ad26.COV2.S COVID-19 vaccine or a placebo. The chain employs TRBV4-3 and TRBJ2-3; 7 bases agree with TRBD1. This specimen was peripheral blood, taken in a trial of Ad26.COV2.S vaccine versus placebo. DNA of the CDR3: TGCGCCAGCAGCCACAGATGGACAGGACTCACAGATACGCAGTATTTT. Its protein product is CASSHRWTGLTDTQYF.